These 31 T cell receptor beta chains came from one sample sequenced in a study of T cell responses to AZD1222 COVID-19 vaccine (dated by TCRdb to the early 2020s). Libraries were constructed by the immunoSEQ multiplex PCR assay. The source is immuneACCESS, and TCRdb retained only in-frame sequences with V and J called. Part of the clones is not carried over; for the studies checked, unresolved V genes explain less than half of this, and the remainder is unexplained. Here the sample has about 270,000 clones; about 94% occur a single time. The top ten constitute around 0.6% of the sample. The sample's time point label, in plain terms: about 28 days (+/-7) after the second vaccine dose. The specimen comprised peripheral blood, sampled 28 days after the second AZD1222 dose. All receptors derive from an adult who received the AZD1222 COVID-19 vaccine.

Here the CDR3 reads CAWSVGGHLYEQYF. The CDR3 region has the DNA TGTGCCTGGAGTGTAGGGGGACACCTCTACGAGCAGTACTTC. This chain uses TRBV30 with TRBJ2-7; tentative D call: TRBD1 (6 bases). Germline V gene sequence: CDR1 GTSNPN, CDR2 SVGIG (reference sequence). V dropped 0 bases and J dropped 3 bases, with 12 bases sitting between them. This CDR3 contains 14 residues.

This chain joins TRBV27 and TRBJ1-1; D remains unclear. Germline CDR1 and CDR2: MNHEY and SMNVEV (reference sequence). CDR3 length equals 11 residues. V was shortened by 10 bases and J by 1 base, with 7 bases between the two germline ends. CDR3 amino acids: CAIASNTEAFF. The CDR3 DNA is TGTGCCATTGCATCGAACACTGAAGCTTTCTTT.

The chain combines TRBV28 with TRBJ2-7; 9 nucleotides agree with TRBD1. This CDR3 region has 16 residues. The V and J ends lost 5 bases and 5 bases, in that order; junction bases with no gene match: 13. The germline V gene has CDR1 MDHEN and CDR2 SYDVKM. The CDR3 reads CASSPLGTGSFDEQYF. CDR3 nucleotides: TGTGCCAGCAGTCCTTTGGGGACAGGGAGTTTCGACGAGCAGTACTTC.

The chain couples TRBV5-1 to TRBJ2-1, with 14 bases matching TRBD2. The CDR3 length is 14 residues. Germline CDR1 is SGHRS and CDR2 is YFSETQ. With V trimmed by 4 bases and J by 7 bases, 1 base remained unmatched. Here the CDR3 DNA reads TGCGCCAGCAGCGGACTAGCGGGGGGTAATGAGCAGTTCTTC. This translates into CASSGLAGGNEQFF. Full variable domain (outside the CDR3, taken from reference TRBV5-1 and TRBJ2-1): KAGVTQTPRYLIKTRGQQVTLSCSPISGHRSVSWYQQTPGQGLQFLFEYFSETQRNKGNFPGRFSGRQFSNSRSEMNVSTLELGDSALYLCASSGLAGGNEQFFGPGTRLTVL.

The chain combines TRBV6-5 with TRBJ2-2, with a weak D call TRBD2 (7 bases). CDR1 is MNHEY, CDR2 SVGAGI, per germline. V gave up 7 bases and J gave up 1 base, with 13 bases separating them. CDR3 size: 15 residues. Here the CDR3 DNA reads TGTGCCAGCACCCTCGGGGGGCTGAACACCGGGGAGCTGTTTTTT. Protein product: CASTLGGLNTGELFF.

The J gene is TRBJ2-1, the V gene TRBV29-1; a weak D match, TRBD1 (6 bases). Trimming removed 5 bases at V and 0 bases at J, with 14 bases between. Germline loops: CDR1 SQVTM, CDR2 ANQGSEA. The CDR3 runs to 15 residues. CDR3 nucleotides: TGCAGCGTTAGAGGGACAACGAACTCCTACAATGAGCAGTTCTTC. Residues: CSVRGTTNSYNEQFF.

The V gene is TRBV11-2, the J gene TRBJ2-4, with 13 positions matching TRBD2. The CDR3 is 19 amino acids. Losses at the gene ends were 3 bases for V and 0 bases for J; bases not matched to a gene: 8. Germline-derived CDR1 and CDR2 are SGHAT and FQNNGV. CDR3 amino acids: CASSFPGLAGRLAKNIQYF. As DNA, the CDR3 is TGTGCCAGCAGCTTCCCGGGACTAGCGGGAAGACTAGCCAAAAACATTCAGTACTTC.

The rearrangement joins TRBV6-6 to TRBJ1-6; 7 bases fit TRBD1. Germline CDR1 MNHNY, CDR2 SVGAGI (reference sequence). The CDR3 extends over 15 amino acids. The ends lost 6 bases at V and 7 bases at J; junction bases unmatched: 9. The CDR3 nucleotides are TGTGCCAGCAGCCTCCCGGGACAGCGAAATTCACCCCTCCACTTT. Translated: CASSLPGQRNSPLHF.

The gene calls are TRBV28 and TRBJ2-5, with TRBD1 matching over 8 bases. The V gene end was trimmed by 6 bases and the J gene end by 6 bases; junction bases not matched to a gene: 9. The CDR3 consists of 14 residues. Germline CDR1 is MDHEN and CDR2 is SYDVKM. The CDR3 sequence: CASSNRGAIKTQYF. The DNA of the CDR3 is TGTGCCAGCAGCAACAGGGGGGCAATAAAGACCCAGTACTTC.

The CDR3 spells CASSRDRGSVAEQYF. The CDR3 DNA is TGTGCCAGCAGCCGCGACAGGGGAAGCGTTGCGGAGCAGTACTTC. The chain links TRBV7-2 to TRBJ2-7; TRBD1 matches at 8 bases. Germline V CDR1 and CDR2: SGHTA, FQGNSA. The junction had 13 bases not matched to a gene; V was cut back by 5 bases and J by 7 bases. The CDR3 runs 15 residues.

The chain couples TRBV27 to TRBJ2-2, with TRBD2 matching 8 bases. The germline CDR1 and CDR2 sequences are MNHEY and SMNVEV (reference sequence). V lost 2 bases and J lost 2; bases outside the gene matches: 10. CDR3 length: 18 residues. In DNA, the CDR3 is TGTGCCAGCAGTTTAGGACACGGACTAGCCCTAAACACCGGGGAGCTGTTTTTT. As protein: CASSLGHGLALNTGELFF.

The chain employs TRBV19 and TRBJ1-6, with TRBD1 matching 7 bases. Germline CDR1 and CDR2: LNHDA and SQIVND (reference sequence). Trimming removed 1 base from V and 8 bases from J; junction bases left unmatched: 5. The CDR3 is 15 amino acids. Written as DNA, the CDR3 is TGTGCCAGTAGTATAGGGGACAGCCGGCATTCACCCCTCCACTTT. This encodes CASSIGDSRHSPLHF. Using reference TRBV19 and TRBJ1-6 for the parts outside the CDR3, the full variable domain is DGGITQSPKYLFRKEGQNVTLSCEQNLNHDAMYWYRQDPGQGLRLIYYSQIVNDFQKGDIAEGYSVSREKKESFPLTVTSAQKNPTAFYLCASSIGDSRHSPLHFGNGTRLTVT.

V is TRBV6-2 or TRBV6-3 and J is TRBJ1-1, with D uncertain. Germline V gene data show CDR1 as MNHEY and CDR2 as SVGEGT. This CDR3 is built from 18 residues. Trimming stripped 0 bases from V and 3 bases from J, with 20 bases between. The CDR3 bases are TGTGCCAGCAGTTACTCGAGAGGACGAGGAACCGGGGACACTGAAGCTTTCTTT. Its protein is CASSYSRGRGTGDTEAFF.

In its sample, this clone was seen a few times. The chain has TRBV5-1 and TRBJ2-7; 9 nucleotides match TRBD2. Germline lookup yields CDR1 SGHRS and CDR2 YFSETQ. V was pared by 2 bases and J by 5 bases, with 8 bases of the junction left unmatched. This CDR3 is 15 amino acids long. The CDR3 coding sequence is TGCGCCAGCAGCTTCAACAGCGGGAGGTTGAACGAGCAGTACTTC. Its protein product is CASSFNSGRLNEQYF. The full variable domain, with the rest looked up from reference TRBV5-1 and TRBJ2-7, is KAGVTQTPRYLIKTRGQQVTLSCSPISGHRSVSWYQQTPGQGLQFLFEYFSETQRNKGNFPGRFSGRQFSNSRSEMNVSTLELGDSALYLCASSFNSGRLNEQYFGPGTRLTVT.

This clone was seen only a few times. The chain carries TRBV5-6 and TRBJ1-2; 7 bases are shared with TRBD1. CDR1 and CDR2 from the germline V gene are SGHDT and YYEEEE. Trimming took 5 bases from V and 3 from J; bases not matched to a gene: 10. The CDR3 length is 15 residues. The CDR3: CASRPTGMEDYGYTF. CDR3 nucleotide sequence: TGTGCCAGCAGACCGACAGGGATGGAAGACTATGGCTACACCTTC.

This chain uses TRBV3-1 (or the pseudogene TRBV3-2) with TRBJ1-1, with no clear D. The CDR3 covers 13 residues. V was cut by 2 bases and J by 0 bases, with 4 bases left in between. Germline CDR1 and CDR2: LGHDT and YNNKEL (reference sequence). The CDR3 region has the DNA TGTGCCAGCAGCCAATTCTTGAACACTGAAGCTTTCTTT. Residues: CASSQFLNTEAFF.

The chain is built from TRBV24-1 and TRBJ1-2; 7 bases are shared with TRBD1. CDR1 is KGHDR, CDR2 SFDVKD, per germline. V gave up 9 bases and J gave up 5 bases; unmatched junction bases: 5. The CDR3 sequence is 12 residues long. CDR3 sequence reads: CATSGGEYGYTF. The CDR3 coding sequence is TGTGCCACCTCAGGGGGGGAATATGGCTACACCTTC.

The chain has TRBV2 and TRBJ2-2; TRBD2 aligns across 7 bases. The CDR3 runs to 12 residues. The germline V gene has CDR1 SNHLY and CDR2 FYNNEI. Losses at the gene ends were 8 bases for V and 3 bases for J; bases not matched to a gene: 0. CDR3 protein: CASGGDTGELFF. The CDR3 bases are TGTGCCAGCGGGGGGGACACCGGGGAGCTGTTTTTT.

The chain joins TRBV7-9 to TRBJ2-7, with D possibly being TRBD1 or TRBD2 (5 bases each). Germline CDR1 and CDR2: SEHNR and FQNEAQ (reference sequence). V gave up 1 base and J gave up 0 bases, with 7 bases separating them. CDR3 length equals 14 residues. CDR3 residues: CASSLVGGSYEQYF. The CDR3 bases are TGTGCCAGCAGCTTAGTTGGGGGCTCCTACGAGCAGTACTTC.

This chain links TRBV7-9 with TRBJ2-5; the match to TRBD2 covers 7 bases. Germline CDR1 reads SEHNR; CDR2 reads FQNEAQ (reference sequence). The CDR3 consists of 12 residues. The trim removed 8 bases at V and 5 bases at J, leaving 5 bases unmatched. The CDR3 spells CASGREGETQYF. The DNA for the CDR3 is TGTGCCAGCGGCAGGGAGGGGGAGACCCAGTACTTC. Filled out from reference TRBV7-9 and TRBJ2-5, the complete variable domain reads DTGVSQNPRHKITKRGQNVTFRCDPISEHNRLYWYRQTLGQGPEFLTYFQNEAQLEKSRLLSDRFSAERPKGSFSTLEIQRTEQGDSAMYLCASGREGETQYFGPGTRLLVL.

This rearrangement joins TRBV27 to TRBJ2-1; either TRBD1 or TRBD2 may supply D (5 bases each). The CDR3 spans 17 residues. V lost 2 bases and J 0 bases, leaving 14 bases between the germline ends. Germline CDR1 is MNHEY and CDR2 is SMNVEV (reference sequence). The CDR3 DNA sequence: TGTGCCAGCAGTTTAGAGGGGATAGGTAGCTCCTACAATGAGCAGTTCTTC. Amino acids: CASSLEGIGSSYNEQFF.

The CDR3 region is CASSLASGTSGEGSYEQYF. CDR3 in DNA: TGTGCCAGCAGCTTAGCATCCGGGACTAGCGGGGAGGGCTCCTACGAGCAGTACTTC. The V and J genes are TRBV7-6 and TRBJ2-7; 13 bases fit TRBD2. Germline V gene data show CDR1 as SGHVS and CDR2 as FNYEAQ. Trimming at V came to 0 bases and at J to 0 bases, leaving 8 bases not matched to a gene. This CDR3 comprises 19 residues.

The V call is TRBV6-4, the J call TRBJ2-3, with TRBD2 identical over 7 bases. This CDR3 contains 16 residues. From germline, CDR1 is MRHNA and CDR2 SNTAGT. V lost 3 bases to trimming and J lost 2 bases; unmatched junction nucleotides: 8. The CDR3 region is CASSEEAGSATDTQYF. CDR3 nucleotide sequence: TGTGCCAGCAGTGAGGAAGCGGGATCAGCCACAGATACGCAGTATTTT.

CDR3 sequence: CASRQGSNTGELFF. The CDR3 coding sequence is TGTGCCAGCAGACAGGGATCGAACACCGGGGAGCTGTTTTTT. This chain uses TRBV6-5 with TRBJ2-2; tentatively, D is TRBD1 (6 bases). The CDR3 is made up of 14 amino acids. The germline CDR1 and CDR2 sequences are MNHEY and SVGAGI. The V end was cut by 6 bases, the J end by 0 bases, with 8 bases between.

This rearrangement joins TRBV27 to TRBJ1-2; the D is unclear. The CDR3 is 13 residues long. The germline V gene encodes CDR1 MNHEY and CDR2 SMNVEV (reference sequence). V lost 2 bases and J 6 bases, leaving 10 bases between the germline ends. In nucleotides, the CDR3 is TGTGCCAGCAGTTTAGCTCCCTCGAATGGCTACACCTTC. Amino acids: CASSLAPSNGYTF.

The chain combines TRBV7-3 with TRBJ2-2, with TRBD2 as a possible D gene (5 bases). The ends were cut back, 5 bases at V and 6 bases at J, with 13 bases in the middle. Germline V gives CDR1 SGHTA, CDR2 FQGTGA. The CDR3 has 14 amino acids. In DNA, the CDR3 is TGTGCCAGCAGCCCGGGATTGGGGTCCGGGGAGCTGTTTTTT. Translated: CASSPGLGSGELFF.

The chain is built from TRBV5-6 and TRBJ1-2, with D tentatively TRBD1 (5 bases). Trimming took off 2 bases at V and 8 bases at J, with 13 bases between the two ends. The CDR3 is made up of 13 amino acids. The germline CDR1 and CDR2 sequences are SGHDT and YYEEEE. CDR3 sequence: CASSFSGTLGYTF. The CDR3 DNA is TGTGCCAGCAGCTTTTCGGGGACCTTGGGCTACACCTTC.

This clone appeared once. CDR3 DNA sequence: TGTGCCAGCAGTTCGCCGACTAGCGGGAGAACAGATACGCAGTATTTT. Residues: CASSSPTSGRTDTQYF. The V gene is TRBV6-5, the J gene TRBJ2-3, with 12 bases that match TRBD2. Unmatched junction bases numbered 5, after V lost 4 bases and J lost 3 bases. CDR1 is MNHEY, CDR2 SVGAGI, per germline. The CDR3 extends over 16 amino acids.

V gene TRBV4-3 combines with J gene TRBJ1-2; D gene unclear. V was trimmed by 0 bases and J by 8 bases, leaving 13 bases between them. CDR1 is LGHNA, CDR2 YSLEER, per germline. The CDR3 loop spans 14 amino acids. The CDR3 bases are TGCGCCAGCAGCCAAGAGGCCCAAGGGAGGGGCTACACCTTC. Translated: CASSQEAQGRGYTF.

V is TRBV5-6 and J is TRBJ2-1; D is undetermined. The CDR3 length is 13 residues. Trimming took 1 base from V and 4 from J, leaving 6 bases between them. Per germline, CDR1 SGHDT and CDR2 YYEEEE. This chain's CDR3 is CASSLSRYNEQFF. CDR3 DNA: TGTGCCAGCAGCTTGAGCAGGTACAATGAGCAGTTCTTC. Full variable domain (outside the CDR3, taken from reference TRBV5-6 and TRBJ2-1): DAGVTQSPTHLIKTRGQQVTLRCSPKSGHDTVSWYQQALGQGPQFIFQYYEEEERQRGNFPDRFSGHQFPNYSSELNVNALLLGDSALYLCASSLSRYNEQFFGPGTRLTVL.

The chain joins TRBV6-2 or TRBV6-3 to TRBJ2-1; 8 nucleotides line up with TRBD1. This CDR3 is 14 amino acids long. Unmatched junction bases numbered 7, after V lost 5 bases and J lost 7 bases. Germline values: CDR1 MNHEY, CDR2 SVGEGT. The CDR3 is CASSPSGGQNEQFF. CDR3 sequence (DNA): TGTGCCAGCAGTCCCTCAGGGGGCCAGAATGAGCAGTTCTTC.